This TCR beta chain originates from a study of blood T cell repertoires in COVID-19. Turning to the study itself: Both acute and convalescent COVID-19 samples were obtained from the United States, Italy and Spain. The cDNA or gDNA used as material had been derived from T cells, B-cell-depleted T cells, or PBMCs.

The J segment lost 9 bases and the V segment lost 3 bases, leaving 6 bases of the junction unmatched. Germline values: CDR1 SGHRS, CDR2 YFSETQ. CDR3 length: 15 amino acids. Authors' analysis steps: Estimates of nucleated cell counts were drawn from the amplification of reference gene primers. Assay used: immunoSEQ multiplex PCR; TCRdb lists only in-frame clones, some missing. The V and J calls and the clone size are those of that table, but D and trimming were determined from the DNA. This sample yields some 70,000 clones, of which roughly 84% are seen a single time; around 6.7% belongs to the top ten.

This sequence originates from a man over 45 with active COVID-19. The genes are TRBV5-1 and TRBJ2-1; 13 nucleotides match TRBD2. The sample was peripheral blood. The CDR3 loop reads CASSSGLAGEGEQFF. The CDR3 DNA reads TGCGCCAGCAGCTCCGGACTAGCGGGAGAGGGTGAGCAGTTCTTC.